This entry lists 10 T cell receptor beta chains sequenced from one sample in a study of lymphopenia after photon versus proton radiotherapy. Here immunoSEQ multiplex PCR was the method, and the copy in TCRdb shows in-frame clones only, minus some. The data show almost 25,000 clones, 82% seen once. The sequenced sample was peripheral blood, obtained from a patient treated with proton-based radiotherapy. The receptors shown here come from a woman in her 70s with pancreatic cancer.

This chain connects TRBV28 to TRBJ2-1; 10 bases map to TRBD1. After removal of 6 bases from V and 4 bases from J, the junction contained 3 bases not matched to a gene. CDR1 is MDHEN, CDR2 SYDVKM, per germline. The CDR3 sequence is 14 residues long. This CDR3 is CASRRDRGYNEQFF. The CDR3 region has the DNA TGTGCCAGCAGGCGGGACAGGGGTTACAATGAGCAGTTCTTC.

This chain joins TRBV6-5 and TRBJ2-7; 8 positions match TRBD2. The CDR3 is made up of 14 amino acids. V dropped 6 bases and J dropped 4; count of bases not matched to a gene: 8. Germline V gene sequence: CDR1 MNHEY, CDR2 SVGAGI. CDR3 DNA sequence: TGTGCCAGCAGCATTAGCGGGAATAATTACGAGCAGTACTTC. This codes for CASSISGNNYEQYF.

The genes are TRBV4-3 and TRBJ2-3, with D hard to call. V was shortened by 0 bases and J by 12 bases, with 13 bases between the two germline ends. The CDR3 is made up of 13 amino acids. Germline CDR1 reads LGHNA; CDR2 reads YSLEER. The CDR3 reads CASSQDQSSLQYF. The CDR3 nucleotides are TGCGCCAGCAGCCAAGATCAGAGTTCGCTCCAGTATTTT.

The rearrangement joins TRBV6-5 to TRBJ1-5; 8 nucleotides align to TRBD1. Trimming cost V 4 bases and J 5 bases; bases outside gene matches: 1. Looked up from germline, CDR1 is MNHEY and CDR2 is SVGAGI. This CDR3 has 13 residues. The CDR3 DNA follows: TGTGCCAGCAGTTCAGGGGGCGATCAGCCCCAGCATTTT. Translating gives CASSSGGDQPQHF.

The chain uses TRBV11-3 and TRBJ2-3; D perhaps matches TRBD2 (5 bases). Germline CDR1 and CDR2: SGHNT and YENEEA. The CDR3 is 15 amino acids. The V and J ends lost 3 bases and 2 bases respectively, with 12 bases between them. This CDR3 is CASSFRGLPTDTQYF. The CDR3 DNA reads as TGTGCCAGCAGCTTCCGAGGACTGCCCACAGATACGCAGTATTTT. The full variable domain, in which reference TRBV11-3 and TRBJ2-3 provide the parts outside the CDR3, is EAGVVQSPRYKIIEKKQPVAFWCNPISGHNTLYWYLQNLGQGPELLIRYENEEAVDDSQLPKDRFSAERLKGVDSTLKIQPAELGDSAVYLCASSFRGLPTDTQYFGPGTRLTVL.

In this sample, this clone turned up a few times. The rearrangement joins TRBV30 to TRBJ2-1; the match to TRBD2 covers 9 bases. Germline CDR1 and CDR2: GTSNPN and SVGIG (reference sequence). There are 12 residues in the CDR3. V shed 8 bases, J shed 8 bases, and the junction held 7 bases outside the gene matches. CDR3 nucleotide sequence: TGTGCCCAGGGTAGCGGGAGCCATGAGCAGTTCTTC. Amino acid sequence: CAQGSGSHEQFF.

The rearrangement links TRBV6-6 to TRBJ1-1; D is perhaps TRBD1 (5 bases). The germline V gene has CDR1 MNHNY and CDR2 SVGAGI (reference sequence). V was trimmed by 0 bases and J by 5 bases, leaving 13 bases between them. This CDR3 spans 15 amino acids. CDR3 protein: CASSYSVSGSTEAFF. CDR3 sequence (DNA): TGTGCCAGCAGTTACTCGGTTTCAGGGTCTACTGAAGCTTTCTTT.

A remark on this clone: Other DNA sequences within the sample encode an identical CDR3. The chain employs TRBV2 and TRBJ1-5; 11 positions agree with TRBD1. Germline CDR1 SNHLY, CDR2 FYNNEI. The junction had 6 bases not matched to a gene; V was cut back by 6 bases and J by 5 bases. CDR3 length equals 15 residues. CDR3 region: CASRDGTGGYQPQHF. The CDR3 bases are TGTGCCAGCAGGGATGGGACAGGGGGTTATCAGCCCCAGCATTTT.

The gene calls are TRBV2 and TRBJ1-6, with TRBD1 as a possible D gene (5 bases). The V gene's germline CDR1 is SNHLY and CDR2 FYNNEI. The length of the CDR3 is 14 residues. V was trimmed by 7 bases and J by 7 bases, leaving 14 bases between them. The CDR3 loop reads CASKETGRNSPLHF. The DNA of the CDR3 is TGTGCCAGCAAAGAGACGGGACGAAATTCACCCCTCCACTTT.

This clone was counted between two and nine times. The gene calls are TRBV11-3 and TRBJ2-5; D may be TRBD2 (6 bases). In germline, CDR1 is SGHNT, CDR2 YENEEA. The CDR3 runs 16 residues. The V end lost 4 bases, the J end lost 4 bases, and 19 bases lay between the germline ends. Here the CDR3 reads CASSSSHGGSGETQYF. CDR3 in DNA: TGTGCCAGCAGCTCCTCTCATGGAGGGTCCGGAGAGACCCAGTACTTC.